Reported below is one T cell receptor beta chain. The antigen remains unidentified. With a J-beta primer mix and a sample-barcoded 5' primer, a second PCR ran about 7 to 11 cycles. TCRdb re-derived calls from the 5' RACE reads in MiXCR, one entry per CDR3 protein. The sample yields hundreds of thousands of distinct CDR3 sequences, 35% to 40% seen once. Donors gave around 10 milliliters of peripheral blood apiece. Isolation recovered at least 6.5 million PBMCs from every sample. CDR1 MNHNS and CDR2 SASEGT come from the germline V gene. This CDR3 is 18 amino acids long. Trimming cost V 6 bases and J 2 bases, with 20 bases left between them. This sample was included in a study of blood T cells in healthy people across ages. The study's findings and limits: TCR beta diversity tracked closely with naive T cell percentage.

The rearrangement uses TRBV6-1 and TRBJ1-6, with TRBD1 as a possible D gene (5 bases). This clonotype was sampled from a man between 18 and 29 years old in good health. Sequences were obtained from blood. CDR3 protein: CASSLDTGTGAYNSPLHF. The CDR3, as DNA: TGTGCCAGCAGCTTGGACACAGGAACCGGGGCCTATAATTCACCCCTCCACTTT.